A single sample is the source of the 19 T cell receptor beta chains below, sequenced in a study of blood T cell repertoires in COVID-19 (dated by TCRdb to the early 2020s). The library was prepared using the immunoSEQ multiplex PCR assay. TCRdb's version of the immuneACCESS table is confined to in-frame rearrangements and falls short of the full clone set. An unresolved V gene accounts for under half of the shortfall where checked; the remainder is of unknown origin. The sample data list roughly 230,000 clones, and about 85% of these were observed just once. The top ten hold around 6.5% of the sample. The sample comprised peripheral blood. Receptors originate from a woman aged 55 to 70 with active or convalescent COVID-19.

This chain links TRBV5-5 with TRBJ1-2; no definite D call. Germline CDR1 reads SGHKS; CDR2 reads YYEKEE (reference sequence). The CDR3 has 14 amino acids. Between the trimmed V and J ends, which lost 0 bases and 5 bases, there was a span of 11 bases. CDR3 region: CASSLAEPVYGYTF. The CDR3 region has the DNA TGTGCCAGCAGCTTGGCCGAGCCCGTATATGGCTACACCTTC.

This rearrangement joins TRBV9 to TRBJ2-5; the match to TRBD2 covers 13 bases. V gave up 3 bases and J gave up 1 base; unmatched junction bases: 3. Per germline, CDR1 SGDLS and CDR2 YYNGEE. The CDR3 has 16 amino acids. CDR3 DNA sequence: TGTGCCAGCAGCGCACTAGCGGGAGGGGGCCAAGAGACCCAGTACTTC. Its translation: CASSALAGGGQETQYF.

The DNA for the CDR3 is TGTGCCAGCAGCTACAGGGTTGGGGACACTGAAGCTTTCTTT. This codes for CASSYRVGDTEAFF. The J gene is TRBJ1-1, the V gene TRBV14; perhaps TRBD1 as D (6 bases). The CDR3 has 14 amino acids. V was cut by 5 bases and J by 3 bases, with 13 bases left in between. Germline CDR1 SGHDN, CDR2 FVKESK. Full variable domain (outside the CDR3, taken from reference TRBV14 and TRBJ1-1): EAGVTQFPSHSVIEKGQTVTLRCDPISGHDNLYWYRRVMGKEIKFLLHFVKESKQDESGMPNNRFLAERTGGTYSTLKVQPAELEDSGVYFCASSYRVGDTEAFFGQGTRLTVV.

This chain uses TRBV5-4 with TRBJ2-3, with D possibly TRBD1 on 6 matching bases. Germline CDR1 and CDR2: SGHNT and YYREEE (reference sequence). The V and J ends lost 3 bases and 2 bases respectively, with 10 bases between them. CDR3 length: 14 residues. CDR3: CASSSDRFTDTQYF. The CDR3 nucleotides are TGTGCCAGCAGCTCGGACAGATTCACAGATACGCAGTATTTT. The whole variable domain, filled in from reference TRBV5-4 and TRBJ2-3, reads ETGVTQSPTHLIKTRGQQVTLRCSSQSGHNTVSWYQQALGQGPQFIFQYYREEENGRGNFPPRFSGLQFPNYSSELNVNALELDDSALYLCASSSDRFTDTQYFGPGTRLTVL.

This chain uses TRBV18 with TRBJ2-1; 10 nucleotides match TRBD2. CDR1 is KGHSH, CDR2 LQKENI, per germline. Trimming removed 3 bases from V and 3 bases from J; junction bases left unmatched: 2. The length of the CDR3 is 15 residues. The CDR3 sequence: CASSPTSGRYNEQFF. The CDR3 DNA reads as TGTGCCAGCTCACCGACTAGCGGGCGCTACAATGAGCAGTTCTTC.

The CDR3 sequence: CASSPGWEVDNTGELFF. CDR3 DNA sequence: TGTGCCAGCTCACCGGGCTGGGAGGTCGACAACACCGGGGAGCTGTTTTTT. This sequence joins TRBV18 and TRBJ2-2, with D possibly being TRBD2 (6 bases). With 3 bases removed from V and 2 bases from J, the gap between germline ends came to 16 bases. Germline CDR1 reads KGHSH; CDR2 reads LQKENI. This CDR3 has 17 residues.

V usage is TRBV28 and J usage is TRBJ1-4, with D possibly matching TRBD1 (6 bases). The CDR3 totals 15 residues. In germline, CDR1 is MDHEN, CDR2 SYDVKM. The V and J ends lost 5 bases and 3 bases respectively, with 13 bases between them. The CDR3 nucleotides read TGTGCCAGCAGTCGAACAGGGCATTCTAATGAAAAACTGTTTTTT. Translation gives CASSRTGHSNEKLFF.

This clone has a handful of counts. V usage is TRBV5-1 and J usage is TRBJ2-3; TRBD1 aligns across 10 bases. Trimming took 1 base from V and 4 from J; bases not matched to a gene: 12. Germline CDR1 reads SGHRS; CDR2 reads YFSETQ. This CDR3 comprises 18 residues. This CDR3 reads CASSLPHLGTGDPDTQYF. Written as DNA, the CDR3 is TGCGCCAGCAGCTTGCCTCACTTAGGGACAGGGGACCCAGATACGCAGTATTTT.

This sequence joins TRBV27 and TRBJ1-5; possible D gene TRBD1, 6 bases. Germline V gives CDR1 MNHEY, CDR2 SMNVEV (reference sequence). The CDR3 sequence is 15 residues long. Trimming took off 6 bases at V and 4 bases at J, with 16 bases between the two ends. The CDR3 bases are TGTGCCAGCAGCACACTCACAGGGTCGAATCAGCCCCAGCATTTT. Translating it yields CASSTLTGSNQPQHF.

This chain uses TRBV9 with TRBJ2-3, with TRBD2 matching over 8 bases. The V gene's germline CDR1 is SGDLS and CDR2 YYNGEE. The CDR3 runs to 16 residues. V lost 0 bases, J lost 6 bases, and 9 bases stayed unmatched. The CDR3 coding sequence is TGTGCCAGCAGCGTAGTGGCAACTAGCGGTTCTGATACGCAGTATTTT. Translated, it gives CASSVVATSGSDTQYF.

The chain recombines TRBV6-6 with TRBJ1-2; D gene uncertain. This CDR3 is built from 16 residues. The V gene's germline CDR1 is MNHNY and CDR2 SVGAGI (reference sequence). Trimming pared 0 bases from V and 6 bases from J, leaving 17 bases between. CDR3 coding DNA: TGTGCCAGCAGTTACTCGGAGCAGAGTATCAACCATGGCTACACCTTC. Its protein product is CASSYSEQSINHGYTF.

The rearrangement uses TRBV3-1 (or the pseudogene TRBV3-2) and TRBJ1-1; a weak D match, TRBD1 (6 bases). The CDR3 totals 14 residues. Per germline, CDR1 LGHDT and CDR2 YNNKEL (reference sequence). Trimming left V 4 bases short and J 2 bases short, with 11 bases between. CDR3 sequence: CASSPGTPNTEAFF. In nucleotides, the CDR3 is TGTGCCAGCAGCCCCGGGACACCAAACACTGAAGCTTTCTTT.

This clone was observed once. V usage is TRBV7-2 and J usage is TRBJ2-5, with 8 nucleotides matching TRBD2. This CDR3 is 17 amino acids long. Germline V gives CDR1 SGHTA, CDR2 FQGNSA. With 5 bases clipped from V and 5 bases from J, the junction kept 16 bases outside the gene matches. The CDR3 sequence is CASSLLGAGALGETQYF. CDR3 DNA: TGTGCCAGCAGCCTTCTCGGAGCGGGAGCCCTGGGGGAGACCCAGTACTTC.

The V and J genes are TRBV12-3 or TRBV12-4 and TRBJ2-5; TRBD1 is a possible D gene (6 bases). V was clipped by 6 bases and J by 5 bases, with 13 bases between them. This CDR3 has 13 amino acids. CDR3: CASSTGQWETQYF. CDR3 coding DNA: TGTGCCAGCAGCACAGGACAGTGGGAGACCCAGTACTTC.

The rearrangement joins TRBV4-1 to TRBJ2-5; 10 bases map to TRBD1. Germline V gives CDR1 MGHRA, CDR2 YSYEKL. The CDR3 sequence is 16 residues long. V gave up 4 bases and J gave up 2 bases; unmatched junction bases: 7. The CDR3 nucleotides read TGCGCCAGCAGCCGGACAGGGGGAGCGGAGCAAGAGACCCAGTACTTC. Translating it yields CASSRTGGAEQETQYF.

The chain employs TRBV5-1 and TRBJ2-1, with a possible D match to TRBD2 (6 bases). The CDR3 runs 14 residues. V was trimmed by 4 bases and J by 0 bases, leaving 8 bases between them. Germline CDR1 and CDR2: SGHRS and YFSETQ. The DNA of the CDR3 is TGCGCCAGCAGCGGGGGGAGCTCCTACAATGAGCAGTTCTTC. This sequence encodes CASSGGSSYNEQFF.

This chain uses TRBV5-3 with TRBJ2-6; no reliable D call. TRBV5-3 carries the ORF label, with uncertain function. The germline V and J ends were trimmed by 7 bases and 3 bases, with 14 bases remaining between them. The CDR3 sequence is 15 residues long. CDR3 sequence: CARGRKTGGANVLTF. The CDR3 nucleotides are TGTGCCAGAGGTCGAAAGACTGGTGGGGCCAACGTCCTGACTTTC.

The chain uses TRBV11-2 and TRBJ2-3; 7 nucleotides agree with TRBD2. Trimming cost V 2 bases and J 3 bases; bases outside gene matches: 8. CDR1 is SGHAT and CDR2 is FQNNGV in the germline V gene. This CDR3 is 16 amino acids long. The CDR3 protein is CASSLYGRPDTDTQYF. DNA of the CDR3: TGTGCCAGCAGCTTATACGGGAGGCCGGATACAGATACGCAGTATTTT. Combining the CDR3 with reference TRBV11-2 and TRBJ2-3 gives the whole variable domain EAGVAQSPRYKIIEKRQSVAFWCNPISGHATLYWYQQILGQGPKLLIQFQNNGVVDDSQLPKDRFSAERLKGVDSTLKIQPAKLEDSAVYLCASSLYGRPDTDTQYFGPGTRLTVL.

This sequence joins TRBV6-1 and TRBJ2-1, with D unresolved. The V end lost 2 bases, the J end lost 4 bases, and 12 bases lay between the germline ends. Germline CDR1 reads MNHNS; CDR2 reads SASEGT. The CDR3 is 15 residues long. The CDR3 DNA follows: TGTGCCAGCAGTGAAATAGGAGCCTCTTACAATGAGCAGTTCTTC. This encodes CASSEIGASYNEQFF.